This TCR beta chain is drawn from a study of regulatory T cells in long-lasting Graves disease. The TCR beta library used iRepertoire HTBI primers with Arm-PCR amplification of CDR3. A single record per CDR3 protein comes from TCRdb applying MiXCR to the multiplex PCR reads. The data show 360,000 or so distinct CDR3 sequences, roughly 15% seen once. Only a few counts were recorded for this clonotype. Time point indicated: newly diagnosed GD, antithyroid drugs for less than 3 months. RNA isolated from PBMCs was used to make the TCR library. The germline V gene has CDR1 SGDLS and CDR2 YYNGEE. The CDR3 has 19 amino acids. V shed 3 bases and J 3 bases; nucleotides not matched to a gene: 12. This sample was also put to use in a study of T cells in Graves' hyperthyroidism and ophthalmopathy.

The TCR sequence derives from a woman younger than 30 with Graves disease. The rearrangement links TRBV9 to TRBJ2-3; 14 bases fit TRBD2. This sample comprised peripheral blood mononuclear cells (PBMCs), obtained at new diagnosis, from a patient treated with antithyroid drugs. The CDR3 here is CASSDPGLAGEVGTDTQYF. CDR3 sequence (DNA): TGTGCCAGCAGCGACCCGGGACTAGCGGGAGAAGTAGGAACAGATACGCAGTATTTT.